This T cell receptor (beta chain) was recorded in a study of blood T cells in healthy people across ages. Looked up from germline, CDR1 is MNHEY and CDR2 is SVGEGT. The CDR3 runs 14 residues. Trimming took 8 bases from V and 6 from J; bases not matched to a gene: 7. Next came a second PCR, run for 7 to 11 cycles, which used a sample-barcoded 5' primer along with a J-beta primer mix. A single record per CDR3 protein comes from TCRdb applying MiXCR to the 5' RACE reads. The table shows about 970,000 distinct CDR3 sequences, with just over 50% occurring only once. The sequenced material came from blood. The gene calls are TRBV6-2 or TRBV6-3 and TRBJ2-2, with 9 bases identical to TRBD2. The sequence was collected from a woman in her sixties in good health. CDR3 DNA sequence: TGTGCCAGCGTAGCGGGAGCTGGTGCCGGGGAGCTGTTTTTT. Translation: CASVAGAGAGELFF.